This TCR beta chain was recorded in a study of technical replicates of blood from several donors (dated by TCRdb to 2016 to 2017). This clone was counted a single time. The clone's antigen remains unknown. The input lacks base qualities; no much larger clone sits a single base away. The library was produced with the immunoSEQ multiplex PCR assay. In its TCRdb copy, this immuneACCESS table keeps in-frame sequences only and misses some clones. Where compared with another copy, unresolved V genes explain less than half of these, and the others have no known cause. A total of 60,000 to 85,000 clones appear in this sample, around 90% of them only once. The top ten clones comprise about 0.39% of the sample. V is clipped by 0 bases and J by 2 bases, and the sequence between their germline boundaries is 8 bases long. According to the germline V gene (reference sequence), CDR1 reads SGHNT and CDR2 reads YYREEE. Including the terminal cysteine and phenylalanine, the CDR3 comprises 14 residues. Only CDR3 DNA remains: 42 bases, in frame from the first base.

Sequenced input: T cells isolated from PBMCs. This clonotype was obtained from a human donor in good health. In this chain, TRBV5-4 is recombined with TRBJ1-2, with no confident D gene call. The DNA reads as follows: TGTGCCAGCAGCTTGGAGGCGGTGAACTATGGCTACACCTTC. It specifies CASSLEAVNYGYTF.